This passage covers 26 T cell receptor beta chains from one sample sequenced in a study of response to subunit inactivated influenza vaccine. TCRdb re-derived calls from the RT-PCR reads in MiXCR, one entry per CDR3 protein. The table records roughly 700,000 distinct CDR3 sequences, approximately 15% of them present only once. The sequences come from PBMCs from blood, collected less than 15 days before vaccination. The receptors come from a man aged 50-60 years who received an inactivated influenza vaccine.

The V and J genes are TRBV18 and TRBJ2-3, with 12 bases aligning to TRBD2. Germline V gene sequence: CDR1 KGHSH, CDR2 LQKENI. This CDR3 has 17 residues. V was clipped by 3 bases and J by 5 bases; unmatched bases: 9. CDR3 coding DNA: TGTGCCAGCTCACCCGGAAGACTAGCGGGGGCGGGAGATACGCAGTATTTT. Protein sequence: CASSPGRLAGAGDTQYF.

In its sample, this clonotype was seen a few times. This sequence joins TRBV12-3 or TRBV12-4 and TRBJ1-4; TRBD1 is a possible D gene (6 bases). The length of the CDR3 is 16 residues. The V and J ends lost 3 bases and 8 bases respectively, with 19 bases between them. For the CDR3, the DNA is TGTGCCAGCAGTTTCTCCAGGGGAGTTGGTGAGGAAAAACTGTTTTTT. The encoded protein is CASSFSRGVGEEKLFF.

This clonotype was observed a handful of times. V usage is TRBV7-3 and J usage is TRBJ2-1; 7 bases align to TRBD2. CDR1 SGHTA and CDR2 FQGTGA come from the germline V gene. This CDR3 spans 16 amino acids. The V segment lost 6 bases and the J segment 3 bases; nucleotides outside the gene matches: 11. CDR3 sequence reads: CASSRTRTRVYNEQFF. The CDR3 nucleotides are TGTGCCAGCAGTCGAACGAGGACTAGGGTCTACAATGAGCAGTTCTTC.

This clonotype was seen a single time. This chain uses TRBV18 with TRBJ2-5, with 8 bases fitting TRBD2. This CDR3 has 16 amino acids. With V trimmed by 0 bases and J by 5 bases, 8 bases remained unmatched. Germline V gene sequence: CDR1 KGHSH, CDR2 LQKENI. The CDR3, as DNA: TGTGCCAGCTCACCACCGTTAAGCGGGAGATGGGAGACCCAGTACTTC. Amino acid sequence: CASSPPLSGRWETQYF.

This clonotype was seen only a few times. The chain has TRBV18 and TRBJ2-5; perhaps TRBD2 as D (5 bases). From germline, CDR1 is KGHSH and CDR2 LQKENI. This CDR3 spans 17 amino acids. The V gene lost 3 bases and the J gene lost 2 bases, with 19 bases spanning the gap. In nucleotides, the CDR3 is TGTGCCAGCTCACCGAATTTGCTGGCGGGCCGACAAGAGACCCAGTACTTC. This gives the protein CASSPNLLAGRQETQYF.

This chain uses TRBV6-1 with TRBJ1-6, with a tentative D call TRBD1 (6 bases). Germline CDR1 is MNHNS and CDR2 is SASEGT. The CDR3 is 16 residues long. V was clipped by 7 bases and J by 0 bases, with 13 bases between them. CDR3 sequence: CASTRTDSSYNSPLHF. Here the CDR3 DNA reads TGTGCCAGCACTCGGACAGACAGCTCCTATAATTCACCCCTCCACTTT.

The rearrangement links TRBV10-2 to TRBJ2-3; no firm D call. The CDR3 length is 13 residues. Trimming removed 2 bases at V and 8 bases at J, with 11 bases between. Germline-derived CDR1 and CDR2 are WSHSY and SAAADI. CDR3 DNA: TGCGCCAGCAGTGAGGCCAAAAAGGGTACGCAGTATTTT. Its translation is CASSEAKKGTQYF.

The J gene is TRBJ1-5, the V gene TRBV7-2, with D possibly TRBD1 on 6 matching bases. The CDR3 is made up of 14 amino acids. Germline loops: CDR1 SGHTA, CDR2 FQGNSA. The V end lost 1 base, the J end lost 9 bases, and 13 bases lay between the germline ends. The CDR3 region is CASSLGTAKTPQHF. CDR3 DNA: TGTGCCAGCAGCTTAGGGACAGCCAAAACGCCCCAGCATTTT. The variable domain in full, completed from reference TRBV7-2 and TRBJ1-5, reads GAGVSQSPSNKVTEKGKDVELRCDPISGHTALYWYRQSLGQGLEFLIYFQGNSAPDKSGLPSDRFSAERTGGSVSTLTIQRTQQEDSAVYLCASSLGTAKTPQHFGDGTRLSIL.

V is TRBV20-1 and J is TRBJ2-3; a possible D gene is TRBD2 (5 bases). V lost 4 bases, J lost 1 base, and 18 bases lay in between. In germline, CDR1 is DFQATT, CDR2 SNEGSKA (reference sequence). CDR3 length: 16 residues. The chain's CDR3 is CSANSPHSRGTDTQYF. In DNA form, the CDR3 reads TGCAGTGCTAATTCCCCCCATTCGCGGGGCACAGATACGCAGTATTTT.

A few counts support this clonotype. V and J are TRBV30 and TRBJ2-1; possible D gene TRBD2, 6 bases. The V gene's germline CDR1 is GTSNPN and CDR2 SVGIG (reference sequence). Deletions cut 3 bases from V and 7 bases from J, with 13 bases between. CDR3 length: 13 residues. In DNA, the CDR3 is TGTGCCTGGAGCCGGGACTGGTGGAATGAGCAGTTCTTC. It codes for CAWSRDWWNEQFF.

V is TRBV20-1 and J is TRBJ2-5; perhaps TRBD1 as D (7 bases). CDR3 length equals 15 residues. V was clipped by 3 bases and J by 5 bases, with 19 bases between them. The germline V gene has CDR1 DFQATT and CDR2 SNEGSKA (reference sequence). DNA for the CDR3: TGCAGTGCTAGTCAGGGGGGACAGATTGGCGAGACCCAGTACTTC. Its protein is CSASQGGQIGETQYF.

This clonotype was picked up many times. The CDR3 coding sequence is TGCAGTGCTGGCTTGCACGGGGGGGCCGTAGAGACCCAGTACTTC. The encoded protein is CSAGLHGGAVETQYF. V is TRBV20-1 and J is TRBJ2-5, with 8 bases that match TRBD2. The CDR3 length is 15 residues. V shed 5 bases and J 4 bases; nucleotides not matched to a gene: 12. CDR1 and CDR2 from the germline V gene are DFQATT and SNEGSKA (reference sequence).

This clonotype was observed many times. This chain uses TRBV12-3 or TRBV12-4 with TRBJ1-5; unclear D gene. The CDR3 loop spans 15 amino acids. Trimming took off 3 bases at V and 0 bases at J, with 9 bases between the two ends. This CDR3 reads CASSFEGVSNQPQHF. The CDR3, as DNA: TGTGCCAGCAGTTTCGAAGGAGTTAGCAATCAGCCCCAGCATTTT.

CDR3 nucleotide sequence: TGTGCCAGCAGCTTATTATCCGGGACGTCCTACGAGCAGTACTTC. Protein sequence: CASSLLSGTSYEQYF. The chain recombines TRBV7-9 with TRBJ2-7; TRBD1 or TRBD2 may be the D gene (5 bases each). Trimming removed 2 bases from V and 1 base from J, with 12 bases in between. The CDR3 length is 15 residues. Looked up from germline, CDR1 is SEHNR and CDR2 is FQNEAQ (reference sequence).

The J gene is TRBJ2-7, the V gene TRBV7-2; possible D gene TRBD2, 6 bases. There are 15 residues in the CDR3. Trimming cost V 7 bases and J 0 bases, with 16 bases left between them. Germline V CDR1 and CDR2: SGHTA, FQGNSA. The DNA for the CDR3 is TGTGCCAGCACGGGTGGCGACGGGAGCTCCTACGAGCAGTACTTC. Translated, it gives CASTGGDGSSYEQYF.

The V and J genes are TRBV12-3 or TRBV12-4 and TRBJ2-2, with 9 nucleotides matching TRBD1. CDR3 size: 15 residues. V lost 5 bases to trimming and J lost 5 bases; unmatched junction nucleotides: 6. CDR3 nucleotide sequence: TGTGCCAGCAGTGCCGGGACAGGGATAACCGGGGAGCTGTTTTTT. Protein: CASSAGTGITGELFF.

The DNA of the CDR3 is TGTGCCAGCAGTTACTCGATTAAGAAGGGGCCGAACGGGGAGCTGTTTTTT. It is translated as CASSYSIKKGPNGELFF. V usage is TRBV6-2 or TRBV6-3 and J usage is TRBJ2-2, with D perhaps TRBD1 (5 bases). Deletions cut 0 bases from V and 7 bases from J, with 18 bases between. CDR3 length: 17 amino acids. The germline V gene encodes CDR1 MNHEY and CDR2 SVGEGT.

This clonotype was observed at least ten times. For the CDR3, the DNA is TGCAGTGCTCCTCCCCAGAGCGGCGCATACAATGAGCAGTTCTTC. It yields the protein CSAPPQSGAYNEQFF. This chain links TRBV20-1 with TRBJ2-1, with D perhaps TRBD2 (5 bases). The germline CDR1 and CDR2 sequences are DFQATT and SNEGSKA (reference sequence). This CDR3 comprises 15 residues. Trimming stripped 5 bases from V and 4 bases from J, with 18 bases between.

The chain joins TRBV12-3 or TRBV12-4 to TRBJ2-7, with D perhaps matching TRBD1 (6 bases). The length of the CDR3 is 13 residues. The germline V and J ends were trimmed by 5 bases and 0 bases, with 8 bases remaining between them. CDR3 DNA sequence: TGTGCCAGCAGTGAAGGGGGCTCCTACGAGCAGTACTTC. This sequence encodes CASSEGGSYEQYF.

This clonotype was observed a handful of times. The chain employs TRBV5-6 and TRBJ2-3; 12 nucleotides match TRBD1. CDR1 and CDR2 (germline): SGHDT, YYEEEE. CDR3 length equals 16 residues. V lost 4 bases and J lost 2; bases outside the gene matches: 5. DNA for the CDR3: TGTGCCAGCAGCATACGGGACAGGGGGCTCACAGATACGCAGTATTTT. Its protein is CASSIRDRGLTDTQYF.

This clonotype was observed at least ten times. The J gene is TRBJ2-1, the V gene TRBV12-3 or TRBV12-4; no definite D call. The CDR3 is made up of 14 amino acids. Trimming shortened V by 6 bases and J by 0 bases, and 9 bases separated the two germline ends. CDR3 protein: CASSPSRSYNEQFF. As DNA, the CDR3 is TGTGCCAGCAGCCCCTCACGCTCCTACAATGAGCAGTTCTTC.

This chain joins TRBV7-2 and TRBJ2-3; D ambiguous. The V end lost 1 base, the J end lost 5 bases, and 10 bases lay between the germline ends. Germline V CDR1 and CDR2: SGHTA, FQGNSA. The CDR3 runs 14 residues. The CDR3 sequence: CASSLGWAEDTQYF. Here the CDR3 DNA reads TGTGCCAGCAGCTTAGGCTGGGCGGAAGATACGCAGTATTTT.

This clonotype appeared many times. The chain joins TRBV20-1 to TRBJ2-1, with TRBD2 identical over 9 bases. CDR3 length: 15 residues. Germline assignment: CDR1 DFQATT and CDR2 SNEGSKA (reference sequence). V was clipped by 6 bases and J by 7 bases; unmatched bases: 13. The CDR3 DNA reads TGCAGTGCGCCAAACCCGGGACTAGCTAGTAATGAGCAGTTCTTC. Translating gives CSAPNPGLASNEQFF.

The chain has TRBV6-2 or TRBV6-3 and TRBJ2-3, with 7 bases aligning to TRBD1. V lost 6 bases, J lost 3 bases, and 6 bases stayed unmatched. The germline V gene has CDR1 MNHEY and CDR2 SVGEGT. The CDR3 runs 14 residues. The CDR3 region has the DNA TGTGCCAGCAGGGTATCACAGGGGACAGATACGCAGTATTTT. Translated: CASRVSQGTDTQYF.

This clonotype was detected ten times or more. The chain links TRBV6-1 to TRBJ1-5; the D gene is possibly TRBD1 (6 bases). The V and J ends lost 7 bases and 2 bases respectively, with 15 bases between them. Germline V gene data show CDR1 as MNHNS and CDR2 as SASEGT. The CDR3 extends over 15 amino acids. CDR3 DNA: TGTGCCAGCAAACCAAACCCAGGGGGCAATCAGCCCCAGCATTTT. Amino acids: CASKPNPGGNQPQHF.

J is TRBJ2-6 and V is TRBV10-3; 15 positions match TRBD2. Trimming took 8 bases from V and 2 from J; bases not matched to a gene: 7. This CDR3 comprises 18 residues. Germline CDR1 and CDR2: ENHRY and SYGVKD. CDR3 sequence: CAIGSRTSGGAGANVLTF. The CDR3 region has the DNA TGTGCCATCGGTTCCCGGACTAGCGGGGGGGCTGGGGCCAACGTCCTGACTTTC.